The 17 T cell receptor beta chains given below trace back to one sample, sequenced in a study of T cell responses to AZD1222 COVID-19 vaccine. Clones were read by immunoSEQ multiplex PCR, and TCRdb kept only the in-frame ones, dropping some. The sample has about 150,000 clones, about 89% seen once. The source material was peripheral blood, sampled 28 days after the second AZD1222 dose. Receptors originate from an adult who received the AZD1222 COVID-19 vaccine.

V is TRBV29-1 and J is TRBJ1-1; 7 bases align to TRBD1. V trimming: 7 bases; J trimming: 5 bases; junction bases outside the gene matches: 10. The CDR3 has 13 residues. CDR1 is SQVTM, CDR2 ANQGSEA, per germline. The DNA for the CDR3 is TGCAGCGCCAACAGGGGTGTTGTGACTGAAGCTTTCTTT. Encoded protein: CSANRGVVTEAFF.

Only one count was recorded for this clone. The genes are TRBV27 and TRBJ1-1, with D perhaps TRBD1 (6 bases). CDR3 length: 13 amino acids. Trimming stripped 8 bases from V and 6 bases from J, with 16 bases between. Germline assignment: CDR1 MNHEY and CDR2 SMNVEV (reference sequence). CDR3 residues: CASEQGGPPEAFF. CDR3 nucleotide sequence: TGTGCCAGCGAACAGGGTGGCCCCCCTGAAGCTTTCTTT.

Only one count was recorded for this clone. The chain recombines TRBV7-2 with TRBJ2-3, with 10 bases aligning to TRBD2. V gave up 1 base and J gave up 4 bases; unmatched junction bases: 5. CDR3 length equals 16 residues. CDR1 and CDR2 (germline): SGHTA, FQGNSA. The CDR3 loop reads CASSLVGTSESDTQYF. The CDR3 region has the DNA TGTGCCAGCAGCTTAGTTGGGACTAGCGAGTCAGATACGCAGTATTTT.

The rearrangement links TRBV5-1 to TRBJ1-6, with D maybe TRBD1 (6 bases). CDR1 and CDR2 (germline): SGHRS, YFSETQ. Trimming removed 0 bases from V and 13 bases from J, with 8 bases in between. The CDR3 loop spans 12 amino acids. The CDR3 reads CASSLDGGPLHF. CDR3 bases: TGCGCCAGCAGCTTGGATGGGGGCCCCCTCCACTTT.

This sequence joins TRBV4-1 and TRBJ1-1; D is unresolved. Germline V gene sequence: CDR1 MGHRA, CDR2 YSYEKL. The CDR3 spans 15 residues. Trimming took off 1 base at V and 2 bases at J, with 11 bases between the two ends. This CDR3 is CASSQGRNKNTEAFF. The DNA for the CDR3 is TGCGCCAGCAGCCAAGGAAGGAATAAAAACACTGAAGCTTTCTTT.

This clone appeared once. The chain carries TRBV7-9 and TRBJ2-1, with D hard to call. Trimming left V 2 bases short and J 9 bases short, with 8 bases between. The CDR3 contains 12 residues. Germline CDR1 SEHNR, CDR2 FQNEAQ (reference sequence). The CDR3 region is CASSLLGGEQFF. The CDR3 DNA reads as TGTGCCAGCAGCTTATTGGGCGGTGAGCAGTTCTTC.

The V gene is TRBV12-3 or TRBV12-4, the J gene TRBJ1-2; 7 nucleotides align to TRBD1. Losses at the gene ends were 5 bases for V and 6 bases for J; bases not matched to a gene: 6. The CDR3 totals 13 residues. This chain's CDR3 is CASSTTGDHGYTF. The CDR3 DNA reads TGTGCCAGCAGTACCACAGGGGATCATGGCTACACCTTC.

The chain joins TRBV23-1 to TRBJ1-4; TRBD1 matches at 8 bases. TRBV23-1 is an ORF, with its function uncertain. The CDR3 covers 16 residues. The V segment lost 2 bases and the J segment 7 bases; nucleotides outside the gene matches: 9. CDR3 protein: CASSQPDRGEGEKLFF. CDR3 coding DNA: TGCGCCAGCAGTCAACCAGACAGGGGAGAAGGTGAAAAACTGTTTTTT.

J is TRBJ1-2 and V is TRBV9; weak D call: TRBD1 (6 bases). Between the trimmed V and J ends, which lost 3 bases and 7 bases, there was a span of 13 bases. CDR1 and CDR2 (germline): SGDLS, YYNGEE. CDR3 size: 13 residues. The CDR3 is CASSEGGKAGYTF. The CDR3 coding sequence is TGTGCCAGCAGCGAGGGGGGTAAAGCTGGCTACACCTTC.

V gene TRBV24-1 combines with J gene TRBJ1-1; D call uncertain. In germline, CDR1 is KGHDR, CDR2 SFDVKD. Trimming cost V 0 bases and J 11 bases, with 9 bases left between them. The CDR3 consists of 12 residues. The CDR3 sequence is CATSDLASRAFF. The CDR3 coding sequence is TGTGCCACCAGTGATTTGGCCTCTCGGGCTTTCTTT.

This clone appeared a few times. This chain connects TRBV15 to TRBJ1-5; no clear D gene. The V gene's germline CDR1 is LNHNV and CDR2 YYDKDF (reference sequence). The CDR3 runs 14 residues. The V end was cut by 1 base, the J end by 2 bases, with 6 bases between. The CDR3 DNA reads TGTGCCACCAGCAGAGGGCCAGGCAATCAGCCCCAGCATTTT. Its translation: CATSRGPGNQPQHF.

This clone was seen a single time. This chain joins TRBV11-2 and TRBJ2-1; TRBD2 aligns across 7 bases. The CDR3 is made up of 15 amino acids. V shed 5 bases and J 7 bases; nucleotides not matched to a gene: 11. Germline lookup yields CDR1 SGHAT and CDR2 FQNNGV. The CDR3 bases are TGTGCCAGCAGCACAGACGGGGGGTCGCGGAATGAGCAGTTCTTC. Residues: CASSTDGGSRNEQFF.

The V and J genes are TRBV7-2 and TRBJ2-5; 11 bases are a match to TRBD2. The CDR3 is 16 amino acids. V lost 2 bases, J lost 5 bases, and 7 bases stayed unmatched. The V gene's germline CDR1 is SGHTA and CDR2 FQGNSA. The CDR3 nucleotides are TGTGCCAGCAGCTTATTGGCTAGCGGGAGGTGGGAGACCCAGTACTTC. Protein product: CASSLLASGRWETQYF. Full variable domain (remainder filled in from reference TRBV7-2 and TRBJ2-5): GAGVSQSPSNKVTEKGKDVELRCDPISGHTALYWYRQSLGQGLEFLIYFQGNSAPDKSGLPSDRFSAERTGGSVSTLTIQRTQQEDSAVYLCASSLLASGRWETQYFGPGTRLLVL.

The table lists this clone with a count of one. The chain uses TRBV4-2 and TRBJ2-1; D unresolved. Germline V gives CDR1 LGHNA, CDR2 YNFKEQ. This CDR3 region has 12 residues. V dropped 0 bases and J dropped 6 bases, with 3 bases sitting between them. CDR3 region: CASSQDRNEQFF. The DNA for the CDR3 is TGTGCCAGCAGCCAAGACCGCAATGAGCAGTTCTTC.

This chain joins TRBV6-5 and TRBJ2-1; no clear D gene. From germline, CDR1 is MNHEY and CDR2 SVGAGI. V was cut by 5 bases and J by 5 bases, with 13 bases left in between. This CDR3 is built from 14 residues. CDR3 residues: CASSPHTANNEQFF. In DNA form, the CDR3 reads TGTGCCAGCAGTCCCCACACAGCGAACAATGAGCAGTTCTTC.

The chain is built from TRBV19 and TRBJ1-5, with TRBD1 as a possible D gene (6 bases). CDR1 is LNHDA and CDR2 is SQIVND in the germline V gene (reference sequence). Trimming took 3 bases from V and 9 from J, leaving 9 bases between them. The CDR3 length is 12 residues. Written as DNA, the CDR3 is TGTGCCAGTAGTATGGTACAGGGGCCCCAGCATTTT. Its translation: CASSMVQGPQHF. The full variable domain, with the rest looked up from reference TRBV19 and TRBJ1-5, is DGGITQSPKYLFRKEGQNVTLSCEQNLNHDAMYWYRQDPGQGLRLIYYSQIVNDFQKGDIAEGYSVSREKKESFPLTVTSAQKNPTAFYLCASSMVQGPQHFGDGTRLSIL.

V is TRBV27 and J is TRBJ2-5; 7 bases match TRBD2. Unmatched junction bases numbered 12, after V lost 2 bases and J lost 3 bases. Per germline, CDR1 MNHEY and CDR2 SMNVEV (reference sequence). The CDR3 extends over 17 amino acids. CDR3 amino acids: CASSLNGAGTTKETQYF. CDR3 bases: TGTGCCAGCAGTTTAAATGGGGCGGGGACTACCAAAGAGACCCAGTACTTC.